The clone carrying this T cell receptor beta chain was seen at least ten times. The data belong to a study of T-cell reconstitution after alpha-beta-depleted transplantation in children. A library of TCRbeta sequences, prepared with unique molecular identifiers, was generated. One entry per CDR3 protein, called by TCRdb with MiXCR from the PCR reads. The sample contains about 22,000 distinct CDR3 sequences, roughly a tenth of which appear only once. Germline lookup yields CDR1 SGHRS and CDR2 YFSETQ. The CDR3 length is 15 residues. V shed 3 bases, J shed 9 bases, and the junction held 6 bases outside the gene matches.

The chain combines TRBV5-1 with TRBJ2-1; TRBD2 matches 13 bases. The source of this sequence is a human donor who donated a stem cell graft to a child with chronic granulomatous disease. Sequencing used PBMCs from the stem cell graft donor, obtained from the stem cell graft. This chain's CDR3 is CASSSGLAGVVEQFF. In DNA, the CDR3 is TGCGCCAGCAGCTCCGGACTAGCGGGAGTGGTTGAGCAGTTCTTC. Full variable domain (outside the CDR3, taken from reference TRBV5-1 and TRBJ2-1): KAGVTQTPRYLIKTRGQQVTLSCSPISGHRSVSWYQQTPGQGLQFLFEYFSETQRNKGNFPGRFSGRQFSNSRSEMNVSTLELGDSALYLCASSSGLAGVVEQFFGPGTRLTVL.